The present T cell receptor (beta chain) was sequenced within a study of T cell changes during pregnancy in multiple sclerosis. The assay was immunoSEQ multiplex PCR, and TCRdb's table has in-frame clones only and misses some. This table has 33,000 or so clones, 91% appearing once. The CDR3 runs to 13 residues. Trimming left V 6 bases short and J 6 bases short, with 11 bases between. Looked up from germline, CDR1 is SGHTA and CDR2 is FQGTGA. This chain links TRBV7-3 with TRBJ2-2; D call uncertain. The input for sequencing was CD8+ T cells from peripheral blood mononuclear cells, taken in the second trimester of pregnancy. The sequence came from a female donor in good health, enrolled as a control in a pregnancy study. The CDR3 reads CASSPDFPGELFF. The CDR3 region has the DNA TGTGCCAGCAGTCCCGACTTTCCCGGGGAGCTGTTTTTT. Variable domain in full (rest from reference TRBV7-3 and TRBJ2-2): GAGVSQTPSNKVTEKGKYVELRCDPISGHTALYWYRQSLGQGPEFLIYFQGTGAADDSGLPNDRFFAVRPEGSVSTLKIQRTERGDSAVYLCASSPDFPGELFFGEGSRLTVL.